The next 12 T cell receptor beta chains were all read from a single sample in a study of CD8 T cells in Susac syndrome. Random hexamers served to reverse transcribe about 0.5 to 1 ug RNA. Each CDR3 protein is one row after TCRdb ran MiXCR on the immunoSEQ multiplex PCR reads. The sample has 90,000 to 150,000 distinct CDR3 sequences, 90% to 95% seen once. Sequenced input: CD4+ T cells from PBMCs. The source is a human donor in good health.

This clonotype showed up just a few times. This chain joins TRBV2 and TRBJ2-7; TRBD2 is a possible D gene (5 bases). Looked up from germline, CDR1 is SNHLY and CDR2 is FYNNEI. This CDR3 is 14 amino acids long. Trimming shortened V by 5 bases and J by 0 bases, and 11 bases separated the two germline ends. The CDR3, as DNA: TGTGCCAGCAGTTTGAGCGGCAGCTCCTACGAGCAGTACTTC. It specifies CASSLSGSSYEQYF.

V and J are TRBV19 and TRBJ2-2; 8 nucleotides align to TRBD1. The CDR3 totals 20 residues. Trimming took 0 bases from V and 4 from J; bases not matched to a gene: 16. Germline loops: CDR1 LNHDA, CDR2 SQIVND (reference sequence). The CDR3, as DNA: TGTGCCAGTAGTATAGAAGCGCCAGGGGGCGTCGGGAGTGGCACCGGGGAGCTGTTTTTT. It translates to CASSIEAPGGVGSGTGELFF. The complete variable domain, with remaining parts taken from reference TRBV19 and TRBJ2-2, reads DGGITQSPKYLFRKEGQNVTLSCEQNLNHDAMYWYRQDPGQGLRLIYYSQIVNDFQKGDIAEGYSVSREKKESFPLTVTSAQKNPTAFYLCASSIEAPGGVGSGTGELFFGEGSRLTVL.

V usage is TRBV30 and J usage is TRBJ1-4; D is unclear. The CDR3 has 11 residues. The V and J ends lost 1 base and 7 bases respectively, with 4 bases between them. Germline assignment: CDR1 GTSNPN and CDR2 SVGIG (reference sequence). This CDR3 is CAWSEGEKLFF. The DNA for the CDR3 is TGTGCCTGGAGTGAGGGTGAAAAACTGTTTTTT.

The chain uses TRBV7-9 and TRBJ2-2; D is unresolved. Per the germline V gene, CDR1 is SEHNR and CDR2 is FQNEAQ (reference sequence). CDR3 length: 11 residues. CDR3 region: CAFRSTGELFF. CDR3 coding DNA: TGTGCATTTAGGAGCACCGGGGAGCTGTTTTTT.

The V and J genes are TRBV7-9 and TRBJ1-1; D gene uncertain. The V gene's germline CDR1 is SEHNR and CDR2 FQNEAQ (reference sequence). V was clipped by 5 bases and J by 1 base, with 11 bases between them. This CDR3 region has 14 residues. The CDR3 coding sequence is TGTGCCAGCAGCCGTGAGCGGCGGAACACTGAAGCTTTCTTT. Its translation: CASSRERRNTEAFF.

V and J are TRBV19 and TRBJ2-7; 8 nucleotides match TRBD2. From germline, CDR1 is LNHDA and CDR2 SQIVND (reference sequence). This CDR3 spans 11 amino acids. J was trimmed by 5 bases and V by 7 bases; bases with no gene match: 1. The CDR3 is CASTGRDEQYF. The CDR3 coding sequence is TGTGCCAGTACCGGGAGGGACGAGCAGTACTTC.

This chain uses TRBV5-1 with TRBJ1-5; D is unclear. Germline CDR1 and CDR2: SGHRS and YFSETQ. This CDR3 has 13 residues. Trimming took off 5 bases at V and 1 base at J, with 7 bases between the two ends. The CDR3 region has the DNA TGCGCCAGCAGTTTTGACAGCAATCAGCCCCAGCATTTT. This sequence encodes CASSFDSNQPQHF.

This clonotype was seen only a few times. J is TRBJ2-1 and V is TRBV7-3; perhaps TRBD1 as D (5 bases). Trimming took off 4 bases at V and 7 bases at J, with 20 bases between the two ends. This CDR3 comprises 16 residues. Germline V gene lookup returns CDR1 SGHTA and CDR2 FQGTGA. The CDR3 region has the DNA TGTGCCAGCAGCTCTCTAGTCAGGGTATCTACGAATGAGCAGTTCTTC. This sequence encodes CASSSLVRVSTNEQFF.

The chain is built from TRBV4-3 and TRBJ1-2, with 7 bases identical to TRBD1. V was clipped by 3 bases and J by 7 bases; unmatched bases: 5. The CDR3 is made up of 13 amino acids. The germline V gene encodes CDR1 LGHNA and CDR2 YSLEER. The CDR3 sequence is CASSHDRAGGYTF. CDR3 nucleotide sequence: TGCGCCAGCAGCCACGACAGGGCGGGTGGCTACACCTTC.

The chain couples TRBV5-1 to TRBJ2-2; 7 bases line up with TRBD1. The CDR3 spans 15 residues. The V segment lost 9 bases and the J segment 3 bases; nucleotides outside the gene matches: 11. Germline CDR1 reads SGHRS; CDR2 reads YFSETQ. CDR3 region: CATSSGDRDTGELFF. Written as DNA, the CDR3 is TGCGCCACCTCCTCGGGTGACAGGGACACCGGGGAGCTGTTTTTT. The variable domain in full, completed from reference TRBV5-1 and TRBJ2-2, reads KAGVTQTPRYLIKTRGQQVTLSCSPISGHRSVSWYQQTPGQGLQFLFEYFSETQRNKGNFPGRFSGRQFSNSRSEMNVSTLELGDSALYLCATSSGDRDTGELFFGEGSRLTVL.

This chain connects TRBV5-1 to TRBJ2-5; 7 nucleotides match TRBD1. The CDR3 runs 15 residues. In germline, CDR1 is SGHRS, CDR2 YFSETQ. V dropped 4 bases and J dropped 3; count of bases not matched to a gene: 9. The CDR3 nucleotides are TGCGCCAGCAGCCCAGGGACAGCCACCGAAGAGACCCAGTACTTC. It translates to CASSPGTATEETQYF.

The chain's CDR3 is CASSSQPTGYNEQFF. CDR3 in DNA: TGTGCCAGCAGCTCACAGCCCACGGGTTACAATGAGCAGTTCTTC. The chain links TRBV11-2 to TRBJ2-1, with D unclear. V was cut by 4 bases and J by 4 bases, with 14 bases left in between. This CDR3 has 15 amino acids. The germline V gene has CDR1 SGHAT and CDR2 FQNNGV.